The source of this T cell receptor beta chain is a study of blood T cell repertoires in COVID-19. Study-wide context: Material from acute and convalescent COVID-19 was sourced from the United States, Italy and Spain. Sample material is recorded as cDNA or gDNA derived from T cells, B-cell-depleted T cells, or PBMCs.

Patients at the Seattle site were enrolled during active infection and followed longitudinally. In the source study's methods: How many nucleated cells were present was estimated from reference gene primer amplification. Measured with immunoSEQ multiplex PCR; TCRdb has only the in-frame clones, and not every one. The DNA gave D and trimming, while V, J and clone size come from that table. The top ten hold around 2% of the sample, which has approximately 93,000 clones, approximately 86% seen once. With respect to this clone: Relative to the germline gene, one junction end is altered; a read error may explain this.

The CDR3 has 13 amino acids. Germline V gene lookup returns CDR1 SGHTA and CDR2 FQGTGA. This receptor was obtained from a man aged 50-59 years with COVID-19, enrolled during active disease. Source material: peripheral blood. This chain uses TRBV7-3 with TRBJ2-1, with D maybe TRBD1 (5 bases). The CDR3 region is CASSLGAYNGQFF. For the CDR3, the DNA is TGTGCCAGCAGCTTAGGGGCGTACAATGGGCAGTTCTTC.